The present T cell receptor beta chain was sequenced within a study of blood T cells in healthy people across ages. The study, taken as a whole, reports: What prevented conclusive comparison of naive and antigen-experienced cells was that PBMCs were unsorted. Per million T cells, TCR beta diversity dropped roughly linearly as age increased.

Combining a sample-barcoded 5' primer with a J-beta primer mix, a second PCR ran for 7 to 11 cycles. The template-switch adaptor, which had 12 random nucleotides, put a tag on each cDNA molecule. A single record per CDR3 protein comes from TCRdb applying MiXCR to the 5' RACE reads. This table holds 800,000 to 900,000 distinct CDR3 sequences, around 62% found once. This CDR3 is 15 amino acids long. Germline CDR1 is LGHDT and CDR2 is YNNKEL (reference sequence). Trimming took off 9 bases at V and 0 bases at J, with 15 bases between the two ends. On this clonotype itself: Antigen specificity is unknown.

The source material was blood. The receptor's source is a man in his thirties or forties in good health. The chain combines TRBV3-1 with TRBJ2-1; a weak D match, TRBD2 (7 bases). The CDR3 loop is CASALGGASYNEQFF. The CDR3 nucleotides read TGTGCCAGTGCCTTGGGGGGGGCCTCCTACAATGAGCAGTTCTTC.